This T cell receptor (beta chain) was found in a study of metastatic and nonmetastatic thyroid tumors. Study-wide context: Repertoires of blood and of tissue (tumor or nodule) from malignant and benign thyroid patients were compared.

CDR3 length equals 14 residues. Germline V gives CDR1 MDHEN, CDR2 SYDVKM. J lost 4 bases, V lost 6 bases, and 4 bases had no gene match. Patients were all untreated before their thyroid surgery. This clone has only a few counts. The antigen is not known. Overall study findings and caveats: The reported finding was significantly higher TCR beta diversity in malignant thyroid tumors relative to benign nodules, in blood and tumor.

In the authors' workflow: What underpinned the distant-metastasis classifier for papillary thyroid cancer was the set of CDR3 differences across clinicopathological groups. MiXCR was used by TCRdb to re-call the PCR reads. These V and J calls are TCRdb output, not the study's own analysis. The sample lists roughly 28,000 clones, roughly 15% occurring once. Material for sequencing was blood. The sequence was obtained from a female donor with papillary thyroid cancer or a benign thyroid nodule (not recorded which). Some clones in this sample may be carry-over from other donors' samples. This chain connects TRBV28 to TRBJ2-3; 10 bases match TRBD2. The CDR3 DNA reads as TGTGCCAGCAGAAGTCTAGCGGGGGCAGATACGCAGTATTTT. This gives the protein CASRSLAGADTQYF.